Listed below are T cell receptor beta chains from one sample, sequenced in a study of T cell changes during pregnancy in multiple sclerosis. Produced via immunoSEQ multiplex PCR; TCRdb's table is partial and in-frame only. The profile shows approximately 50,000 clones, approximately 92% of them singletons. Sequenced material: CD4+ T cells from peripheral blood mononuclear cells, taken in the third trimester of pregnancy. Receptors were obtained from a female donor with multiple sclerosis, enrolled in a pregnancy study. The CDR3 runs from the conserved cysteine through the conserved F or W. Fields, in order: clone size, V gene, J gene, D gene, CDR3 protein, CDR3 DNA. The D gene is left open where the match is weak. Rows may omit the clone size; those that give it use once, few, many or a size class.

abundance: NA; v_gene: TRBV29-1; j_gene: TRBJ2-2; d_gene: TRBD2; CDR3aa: CSGRLAGVTGELFF; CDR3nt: TGCAGCGGACGACTAGCGGGAGTCACCGGGGAGCTGTTTTTT
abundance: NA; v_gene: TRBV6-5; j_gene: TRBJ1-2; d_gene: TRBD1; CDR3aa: CASTKGTGAFYGYTF; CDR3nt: TGTGCCAGCACCAAAGGGACAGGGGCTTTCTATGGCTACACCTTC
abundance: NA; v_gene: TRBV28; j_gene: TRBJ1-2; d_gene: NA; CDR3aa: CASSSQGYYGYTF; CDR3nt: TGTGCCAGCAGTTCCCAGGGGTACTATGGCTACACCTTC
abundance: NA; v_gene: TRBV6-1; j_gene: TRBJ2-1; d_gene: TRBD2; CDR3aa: CASSGRGRAARSYNEQFF; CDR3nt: TGTGCCAGCAGTGGCCGCGGGAGGGCCGCTCGCTCCTACAATGAGCAGTTCTTC
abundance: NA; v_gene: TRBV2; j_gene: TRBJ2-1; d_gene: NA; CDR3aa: CASSASSSSYNEQFF; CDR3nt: TGTGCCAGCAGTGCTAGCAGTAGCTCCTACAATGAGCAGTTCTTC
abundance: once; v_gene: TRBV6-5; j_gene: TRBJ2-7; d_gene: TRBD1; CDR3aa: CATWTGGAYEQYF; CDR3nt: TGTGCCACCTGGACAGGGGGAGCCTACGAGCAGTACTTC
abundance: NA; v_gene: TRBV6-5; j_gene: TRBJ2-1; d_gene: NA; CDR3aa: CASRPSGLPYNEQFF; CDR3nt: TGTGCCAGCAGGCCTTCCGGACTGCCGTACAATGAGCAGTTCTTC
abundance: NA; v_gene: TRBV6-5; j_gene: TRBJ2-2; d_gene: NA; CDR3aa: CATKQAPGELFF; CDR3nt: TGTGCCACCAAACAGGCACCTGGGGAGCTGTTTTTT
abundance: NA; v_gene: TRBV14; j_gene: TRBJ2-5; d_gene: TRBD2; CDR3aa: CASSFGRSGRLETQYF; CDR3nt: TGTGCCAGCAGCTTCGGGCGGAGCGGGAGACTGGAGACCCAGTACTTC
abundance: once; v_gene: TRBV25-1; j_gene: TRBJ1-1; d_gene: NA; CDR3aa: CASRPGGEDEAFF; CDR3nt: TGTGCCAGCAGACCCGGGGGGGAGGATGAAGCTTTCTTT
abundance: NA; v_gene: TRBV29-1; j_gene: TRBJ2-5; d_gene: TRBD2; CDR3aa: CSVRLAGNQETQYF; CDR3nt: TGCAGCGTACGGCTAGCGGGAAACCAAGAGACCCAGTACTTC
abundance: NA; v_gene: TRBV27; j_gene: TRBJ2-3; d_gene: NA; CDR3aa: CASSLSRAYTQYF; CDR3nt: TGTGCCAGCAGTCTATCCAGGGCTTATACGCAGTATTTT
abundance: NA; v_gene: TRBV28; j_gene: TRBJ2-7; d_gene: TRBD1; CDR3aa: CASSQDRGRSYEQYF; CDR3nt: TGTGCCAGCAGCCAGGACAGGGGGCGATCCTACGAGCAGTACTTC
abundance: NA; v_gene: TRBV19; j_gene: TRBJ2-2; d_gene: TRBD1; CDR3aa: CASGPLNRGLGTGELFF; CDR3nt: TGTGCCAGTGGCCCCCTCAACAGGGGGCTGGGCACCGGGGAGCTGTTTTTT
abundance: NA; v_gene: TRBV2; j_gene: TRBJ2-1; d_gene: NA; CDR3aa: CASSGPGTVYNEQFF; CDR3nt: TGTGCCAGCAGCGGTCCCGGGACTGTCTACAATGAGCAGTTCTTC
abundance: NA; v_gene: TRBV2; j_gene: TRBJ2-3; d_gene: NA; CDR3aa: CASTREDTQYF; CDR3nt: TGTGCCAGCACCCGGGAGGATACGCAGTATTTT
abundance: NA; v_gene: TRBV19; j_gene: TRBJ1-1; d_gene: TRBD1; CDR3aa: CASSIVGQGIAEAFF; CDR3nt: TGTGCCAGTAGTATAGTAGGACAGGGTATTGCTGAAGCTTTCTTT
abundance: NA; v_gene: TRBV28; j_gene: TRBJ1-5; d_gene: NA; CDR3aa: CASSLYRQGQPQHF; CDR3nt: TGTGCCAGCAGTTTATATCGTCAGGGTCAGCCCCAGCATTTT
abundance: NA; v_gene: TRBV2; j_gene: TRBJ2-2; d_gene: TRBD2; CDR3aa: CASSVTSGNNGELFF; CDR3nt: TGTGCCAGCAGTGTAACTAGCGGGAATAACGGGGAGCTGTTTTTT
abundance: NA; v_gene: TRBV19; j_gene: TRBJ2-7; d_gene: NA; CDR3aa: CASSISGSGPPYEQYF; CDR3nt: TGTGCCAGTAGTATATCCGGGAGCGGGCCCCCCTACGAGCAGTACTTC
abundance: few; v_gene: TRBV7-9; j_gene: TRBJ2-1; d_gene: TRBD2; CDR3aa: CASSHSGRINEQFF; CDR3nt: TGTGCCAGCAGCCATAGCGGGAGAATAAATGAGCAGTTCTTC
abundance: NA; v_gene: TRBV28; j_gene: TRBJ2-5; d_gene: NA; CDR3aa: CASGRNFQETQYF; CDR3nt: TGTGCCAGCGGCCGTAATTTCCAAGAGACCCAGTACTTC
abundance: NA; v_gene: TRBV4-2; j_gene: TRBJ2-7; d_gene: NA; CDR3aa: CASSQSEPRLSAQQYF; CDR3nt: TGTGCCAGCAGCCAAAGCGAACCCAGGCTTAGCGCCCAGCAGTACTTC
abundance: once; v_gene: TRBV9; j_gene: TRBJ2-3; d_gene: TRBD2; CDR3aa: CASSVAGGLARVADTQYF; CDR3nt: TGTGCCAGCAGCGTAGCGGGGGGACTAGCCCGTGTGGCAGATACGCAGTATTTT
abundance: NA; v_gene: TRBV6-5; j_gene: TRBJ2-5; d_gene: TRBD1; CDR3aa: CASRTGGEETQYF; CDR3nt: TGTGCCAGCAGGACAGGGGGCGAAGAGACCCAGTACTTC
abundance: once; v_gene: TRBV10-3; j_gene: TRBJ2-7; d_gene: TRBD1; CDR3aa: CAISSADRVIAYEQYF; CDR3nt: TGTGCCATCAGTTCGGCCGACAGGGTGATAGCCTACGAGCAGTACTTC
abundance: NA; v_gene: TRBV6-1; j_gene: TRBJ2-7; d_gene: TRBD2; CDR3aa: CASSASGRANEQYF; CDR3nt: TGTGCCAGCAGTGCTAGCGGGAGGGCCAACGAGCAGTACTTC
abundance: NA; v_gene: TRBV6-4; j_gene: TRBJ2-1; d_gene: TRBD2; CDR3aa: CASSRTSGKLGEQFF; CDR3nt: TGTGCCAGCAGTAGGACTAGCGGGAAGTTGGGTGAGCAGTTCTTC
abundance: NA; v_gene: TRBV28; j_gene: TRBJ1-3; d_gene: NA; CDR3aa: CASSPDSIGNTIYF; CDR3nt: TGTGCCAGCAGCCCTGACTCAATTGGAAACACCATATATTTT
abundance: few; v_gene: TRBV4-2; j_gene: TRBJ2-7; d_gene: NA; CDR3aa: CASSRDTSYEQYF; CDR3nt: TGTGCCAGCAGCCGGGACACCTCCTACGAGCAGTACTTC
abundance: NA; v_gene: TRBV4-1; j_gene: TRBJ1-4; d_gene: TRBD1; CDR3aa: CASSQGGQYNEKLFF; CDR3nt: TGCGCCAGCAGCCAAGGGGGACAGTATAATGAAAAACTGTTTTTT
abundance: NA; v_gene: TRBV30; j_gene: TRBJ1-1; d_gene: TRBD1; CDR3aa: CAWGQGDTEAFF; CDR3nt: TGTGCCTGGGGACAGGGGGACACTGAAGCTTTCTTT
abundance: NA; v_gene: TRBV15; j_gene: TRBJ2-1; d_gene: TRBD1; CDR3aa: CATSISGTGSNEQFF; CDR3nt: TGTGCCACCAGCATCTCCGGGACAGGGTCCAATGAGCAGTTCTTC
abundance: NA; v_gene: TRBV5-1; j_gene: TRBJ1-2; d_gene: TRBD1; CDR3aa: CASSSPGQGLKGYTF; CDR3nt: TGCGCCAGCAGCTCTCCGGGACAGGGACTGAAAGGCTACACCTTC
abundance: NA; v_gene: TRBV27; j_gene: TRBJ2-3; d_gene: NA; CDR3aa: CASSLSRILALNTDTQYF; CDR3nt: TGTGCCAGCAGTTTATCGCGTATCCTCGCCCTTAACACAGATACGCAGTATTTT
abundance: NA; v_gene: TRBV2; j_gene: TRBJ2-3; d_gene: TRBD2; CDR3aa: CASSAGLAGLDTQYF; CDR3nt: TGTGCCAGCAGCGCGGGACTAGCGGGACTTGATACGCAGTATTTT
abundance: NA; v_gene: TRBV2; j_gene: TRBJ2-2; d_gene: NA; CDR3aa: CASSQGPGELFF; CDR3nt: TGTGCCAGCAGTCAGGGGCCCGGGGAGCTGTTTTTT
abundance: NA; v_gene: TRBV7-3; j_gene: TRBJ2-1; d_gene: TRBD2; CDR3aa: CASSLEGSGGYNEQFF; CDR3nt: TGTGCCAGCAGCTTAGAGGGTAGCGGGGGGTACAATGAGCAGTTCTTC
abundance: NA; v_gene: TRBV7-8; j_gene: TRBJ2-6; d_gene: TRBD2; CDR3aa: CASSLVGGSPGANVLTF; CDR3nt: TGTGCCAGCAGCTTAGTTGGCGGGAGCCCTGGGGCCAACGTCCTGACTTTC
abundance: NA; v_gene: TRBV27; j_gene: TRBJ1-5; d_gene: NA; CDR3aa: CASSLYGTFSNQPQHF; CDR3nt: TGTGCCAGCAGTTTGTATGGGACATTTAGCAATCAGCCCCAGCATTTT
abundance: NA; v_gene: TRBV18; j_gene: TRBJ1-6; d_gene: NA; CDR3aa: CASSPLRNSPLHF; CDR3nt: TGTGCCAGCTCACCACTGAGGAATTCACCCCTCCACTTT
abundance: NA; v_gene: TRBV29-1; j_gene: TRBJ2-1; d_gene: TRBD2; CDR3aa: CSVEDPSLAGGRDEQFF; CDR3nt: TGCAGCGTTGAAGATCCCTCTCTAGCGGGAGGGAGGGATGAGCAGTTCTTC
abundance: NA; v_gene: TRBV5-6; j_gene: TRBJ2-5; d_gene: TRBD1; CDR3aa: CASSFQGVETQYF; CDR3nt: TGTGCCAGCAGCTTTCAGGGGGTAGAGACCCAGTACTTC
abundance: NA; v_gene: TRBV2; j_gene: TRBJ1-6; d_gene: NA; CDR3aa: CASSGQPNSPLHF; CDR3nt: TGTGCCAGCAGTGGACAGCCGAATTCACCCCTCCACTTT
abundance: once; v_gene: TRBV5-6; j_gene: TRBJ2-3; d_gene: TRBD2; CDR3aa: CASSLGLVTDTQYF; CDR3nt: TGTGCCAGCAGTTTAGGACTAGTGACAGATACGCAGTATTTT
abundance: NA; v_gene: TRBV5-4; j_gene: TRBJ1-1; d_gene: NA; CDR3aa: CASRRRGGPTEAFF; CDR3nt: TGTGCCAGCAGGCGGAGGGGAGGGCCCACTGAAGCTTTCTTT